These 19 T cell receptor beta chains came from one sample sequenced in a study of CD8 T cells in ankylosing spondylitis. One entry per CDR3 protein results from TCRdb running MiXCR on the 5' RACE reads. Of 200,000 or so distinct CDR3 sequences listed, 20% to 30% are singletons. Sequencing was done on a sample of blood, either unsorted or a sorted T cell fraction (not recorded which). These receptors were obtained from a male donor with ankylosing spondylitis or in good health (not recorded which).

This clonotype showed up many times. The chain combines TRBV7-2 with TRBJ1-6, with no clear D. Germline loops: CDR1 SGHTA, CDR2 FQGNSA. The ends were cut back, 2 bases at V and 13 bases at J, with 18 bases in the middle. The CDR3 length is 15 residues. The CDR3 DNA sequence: TGTGCCAGCAGCTTATACGCGGCCATGGGATCGCCCCTCCACTTT. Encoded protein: CASSLYAAMGSPLHF.

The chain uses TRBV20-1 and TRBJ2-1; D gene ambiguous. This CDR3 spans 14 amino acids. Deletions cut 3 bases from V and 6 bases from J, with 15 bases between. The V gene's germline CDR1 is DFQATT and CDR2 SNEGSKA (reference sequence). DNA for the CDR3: TGCAGTGCTAGTGGCTGGTCCCGGGTCAATGAGCAGTTCTTC. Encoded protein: CSASGWSRVNEQFF.

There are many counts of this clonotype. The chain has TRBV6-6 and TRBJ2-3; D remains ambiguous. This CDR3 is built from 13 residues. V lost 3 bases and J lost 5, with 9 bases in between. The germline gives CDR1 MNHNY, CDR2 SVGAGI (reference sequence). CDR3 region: CASSYTEEDTQYF. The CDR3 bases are TGTGCCAGCAGTTATACCGAAGAAGATACGCAGTATTTT.

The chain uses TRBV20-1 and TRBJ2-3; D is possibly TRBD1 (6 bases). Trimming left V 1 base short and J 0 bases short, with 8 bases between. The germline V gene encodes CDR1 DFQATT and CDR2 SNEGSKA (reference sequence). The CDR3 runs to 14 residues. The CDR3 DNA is TGCAGTGCTAGAGGGGGGCCTAGCACAGATACGCAGTATTTT. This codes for CSARGGPSTDTQYF.

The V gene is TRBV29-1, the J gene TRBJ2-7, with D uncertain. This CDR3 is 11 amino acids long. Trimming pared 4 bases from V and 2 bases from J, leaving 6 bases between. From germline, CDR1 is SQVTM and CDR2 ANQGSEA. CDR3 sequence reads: CSVVQTYEQYF. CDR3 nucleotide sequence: TGCAGCGTTGTTCAGACCTACGAGCAGTACTTC.

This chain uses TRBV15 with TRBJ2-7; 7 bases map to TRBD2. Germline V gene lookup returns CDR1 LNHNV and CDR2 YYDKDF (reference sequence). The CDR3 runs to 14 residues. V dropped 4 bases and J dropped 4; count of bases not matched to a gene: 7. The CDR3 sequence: CATSKVGGPYEQYF. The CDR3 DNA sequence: TGTGCCACCAGCAAGGTGGGAGGGCCTTACGAGCAGTACTTC.

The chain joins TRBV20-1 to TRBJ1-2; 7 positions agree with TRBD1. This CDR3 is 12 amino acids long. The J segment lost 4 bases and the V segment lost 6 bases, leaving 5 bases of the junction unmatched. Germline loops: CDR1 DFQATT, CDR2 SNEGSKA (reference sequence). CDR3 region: CSAHRGVYGYTF. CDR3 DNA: TGCAGTGCACACAGGGGAGTCTATGGCTACACCTTC.

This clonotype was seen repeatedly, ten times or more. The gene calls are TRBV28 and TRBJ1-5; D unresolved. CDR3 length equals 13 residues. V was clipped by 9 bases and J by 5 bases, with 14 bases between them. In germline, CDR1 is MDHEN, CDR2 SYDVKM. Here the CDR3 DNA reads TGTGCCAGTGAAAAGGGTACCGATCAGCCCCAGCATTTT. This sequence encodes CASEKGTDQPQHF.

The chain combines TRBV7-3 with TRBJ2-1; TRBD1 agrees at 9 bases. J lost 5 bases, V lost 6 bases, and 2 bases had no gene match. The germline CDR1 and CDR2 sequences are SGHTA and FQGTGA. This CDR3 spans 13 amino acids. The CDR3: CASRRTGDNEQFF. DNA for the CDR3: TGTGCCAGCAGACGGACAGGGGACAATGAGCAGTTCTTC.

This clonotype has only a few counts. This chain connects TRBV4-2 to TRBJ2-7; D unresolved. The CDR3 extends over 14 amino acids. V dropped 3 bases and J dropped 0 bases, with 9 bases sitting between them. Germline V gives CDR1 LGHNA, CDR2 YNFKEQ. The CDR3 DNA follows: TGTGCCAGCAGCCAGCAGGTGGGCTCCTACGAGCAGTACTTC. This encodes CASSQQVGSYEQYF.

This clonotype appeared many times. Here the CDR3 reads CASSLVRNPPHNEQFF. In nucleotides, the CDR3 is TGTGCCAGCAGCTTAGTACGGAACCCCCCTCACAATGAGCAGTTCTTC. This chain joins TRBV7-2 and TRBJ2-1; unclear D gene. The ends were cut back, 1 base at V and 5 bases at J, with 15 bases in the middle. The CDR3 is 16 amino acids. The germline gives CDR1 SGHTA, CDR2 FQGNSA.

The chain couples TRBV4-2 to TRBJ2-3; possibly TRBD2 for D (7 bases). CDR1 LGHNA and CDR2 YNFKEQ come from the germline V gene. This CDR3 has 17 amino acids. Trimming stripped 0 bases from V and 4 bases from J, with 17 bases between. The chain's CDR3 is CASSQEGRGSGADTQYF. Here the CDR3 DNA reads TGTGCCAGCAGCCAAGAGGGGAGGGGGTCAGGGGCAGATACGCAGTATTTT.

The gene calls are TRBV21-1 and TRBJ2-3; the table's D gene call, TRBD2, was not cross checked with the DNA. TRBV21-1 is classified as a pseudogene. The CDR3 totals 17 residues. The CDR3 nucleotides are TGTGCCAGCAGCATCTATGTGGGGACTAGATTCCCAGATACGCAGTATTTT. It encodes CASSIYVGTRFPDTQYF.

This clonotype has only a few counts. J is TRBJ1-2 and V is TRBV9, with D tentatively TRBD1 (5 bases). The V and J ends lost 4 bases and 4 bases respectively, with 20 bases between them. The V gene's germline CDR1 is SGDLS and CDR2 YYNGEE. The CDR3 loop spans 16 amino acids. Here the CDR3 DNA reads TGTGCCAGCAGCATCTCCGGGACCCGTGCCCGCTATGGCTACACCTTC. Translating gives CASSISGTRARYGYTF.

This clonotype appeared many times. The CDR3 protein is CASTSGSPSQETQYF. As DNA, the CDR3 is TGTGCCAGCACCTCTGGGAGTCCATCCCAAGAGACCCAGTACTTC. V and J are TRBV7-9 and TRBJ2-5; the D gene is possibly TRBD2 (5 bases). The CDR3 is 15 amino acids. V was pared by 7 bases and J by 1 base, with 16 bases between. Per germline, CDR1 SEHNR and CDR2 FQNEAQ (reference sequence).

CDR3: CSVEDVYEQYF. For the CDR3, the DNA is TGCAGCGTTGAAGATGTCTACGAGCAGTACTTC. The V and J genes are TRBV29-1 and TRBJ2-7; no clear D gene. CDR3 size: 11 residues. Per the germline V gene, CDR1 is SQVTM and CDR2 is ANQGSEA. V was pared by 0 bases and J by 3 bases, with 3 bases between.

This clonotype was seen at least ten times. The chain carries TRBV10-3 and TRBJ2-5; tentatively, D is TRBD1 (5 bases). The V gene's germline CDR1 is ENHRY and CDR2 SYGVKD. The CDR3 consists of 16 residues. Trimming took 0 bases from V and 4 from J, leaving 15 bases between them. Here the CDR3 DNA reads TGTGCCATCAGTGAGTCGACGACAGCCCTTCGAGAGACCCAGTACTTC. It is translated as CAISESTTALRETQYF.

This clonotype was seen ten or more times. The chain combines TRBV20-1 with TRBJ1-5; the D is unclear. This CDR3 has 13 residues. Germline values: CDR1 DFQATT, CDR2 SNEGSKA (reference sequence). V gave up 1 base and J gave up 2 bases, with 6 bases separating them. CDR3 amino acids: CSARVGGNQPQHF. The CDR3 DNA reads TGCAGTGCTAGAGTCGGGGGCAATCAGCCCCAGCATTTT.

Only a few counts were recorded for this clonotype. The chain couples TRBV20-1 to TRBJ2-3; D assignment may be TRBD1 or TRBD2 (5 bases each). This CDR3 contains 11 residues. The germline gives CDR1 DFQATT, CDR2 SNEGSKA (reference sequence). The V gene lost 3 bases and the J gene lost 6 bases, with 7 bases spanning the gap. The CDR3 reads CSARWGDTQYF. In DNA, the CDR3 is TGCAGTGCTAGGTGGGGGGATACGCAGTATTTT.